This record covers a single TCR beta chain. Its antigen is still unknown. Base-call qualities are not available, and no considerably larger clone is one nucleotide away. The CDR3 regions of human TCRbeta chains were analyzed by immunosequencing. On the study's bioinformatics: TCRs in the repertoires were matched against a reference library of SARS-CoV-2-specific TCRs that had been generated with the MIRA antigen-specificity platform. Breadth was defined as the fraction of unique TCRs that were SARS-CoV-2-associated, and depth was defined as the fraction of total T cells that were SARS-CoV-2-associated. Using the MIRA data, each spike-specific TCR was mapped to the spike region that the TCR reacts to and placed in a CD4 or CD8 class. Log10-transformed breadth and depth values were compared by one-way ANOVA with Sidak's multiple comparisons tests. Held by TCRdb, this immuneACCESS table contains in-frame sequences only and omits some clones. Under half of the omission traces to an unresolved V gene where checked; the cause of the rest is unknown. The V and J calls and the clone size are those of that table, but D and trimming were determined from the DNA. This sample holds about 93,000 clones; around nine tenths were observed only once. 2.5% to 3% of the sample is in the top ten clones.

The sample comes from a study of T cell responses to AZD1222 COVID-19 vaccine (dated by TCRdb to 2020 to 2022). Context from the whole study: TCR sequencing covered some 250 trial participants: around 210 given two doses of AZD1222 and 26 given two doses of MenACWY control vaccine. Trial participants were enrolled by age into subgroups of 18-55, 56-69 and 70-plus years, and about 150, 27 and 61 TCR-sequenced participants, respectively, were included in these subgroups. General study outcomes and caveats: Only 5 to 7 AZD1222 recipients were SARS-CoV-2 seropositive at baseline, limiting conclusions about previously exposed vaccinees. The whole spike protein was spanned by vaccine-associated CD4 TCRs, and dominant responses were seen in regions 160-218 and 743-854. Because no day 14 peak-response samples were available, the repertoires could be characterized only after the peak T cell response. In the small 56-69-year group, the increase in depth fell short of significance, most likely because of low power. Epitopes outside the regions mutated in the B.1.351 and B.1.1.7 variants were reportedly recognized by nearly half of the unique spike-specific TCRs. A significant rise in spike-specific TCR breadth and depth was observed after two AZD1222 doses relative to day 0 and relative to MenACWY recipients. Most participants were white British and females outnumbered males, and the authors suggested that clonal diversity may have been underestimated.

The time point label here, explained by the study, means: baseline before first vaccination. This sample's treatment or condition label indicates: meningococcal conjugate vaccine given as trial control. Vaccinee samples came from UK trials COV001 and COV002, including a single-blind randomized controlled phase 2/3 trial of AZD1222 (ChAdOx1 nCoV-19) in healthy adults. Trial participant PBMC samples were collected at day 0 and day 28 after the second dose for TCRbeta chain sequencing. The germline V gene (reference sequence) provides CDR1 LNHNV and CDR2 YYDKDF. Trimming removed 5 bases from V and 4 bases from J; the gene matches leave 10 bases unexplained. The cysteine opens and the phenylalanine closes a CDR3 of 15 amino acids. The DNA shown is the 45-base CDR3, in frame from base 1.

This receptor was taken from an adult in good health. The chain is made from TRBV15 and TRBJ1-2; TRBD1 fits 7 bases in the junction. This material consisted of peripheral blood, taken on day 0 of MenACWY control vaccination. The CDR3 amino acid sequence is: CATSAAWDSFYGYTF. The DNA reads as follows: TGTGCCACCAGCGCGGCTTGGGACAGCTTCTATGGCTACACCTTC.